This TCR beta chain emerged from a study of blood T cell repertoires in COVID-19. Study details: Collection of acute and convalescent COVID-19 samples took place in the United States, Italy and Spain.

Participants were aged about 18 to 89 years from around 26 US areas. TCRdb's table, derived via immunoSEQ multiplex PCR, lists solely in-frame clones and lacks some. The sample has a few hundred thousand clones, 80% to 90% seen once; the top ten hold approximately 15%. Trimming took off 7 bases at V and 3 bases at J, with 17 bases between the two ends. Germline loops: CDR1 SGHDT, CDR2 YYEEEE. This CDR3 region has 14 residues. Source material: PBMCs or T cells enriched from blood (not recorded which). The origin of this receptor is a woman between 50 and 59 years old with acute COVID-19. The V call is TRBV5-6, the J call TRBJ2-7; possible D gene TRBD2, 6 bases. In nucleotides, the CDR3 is TGTGCCAGCTCCCCGCTAGAGGGACTCTACGAGCAGTACTTC. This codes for CASSPLEGLYEQYF.